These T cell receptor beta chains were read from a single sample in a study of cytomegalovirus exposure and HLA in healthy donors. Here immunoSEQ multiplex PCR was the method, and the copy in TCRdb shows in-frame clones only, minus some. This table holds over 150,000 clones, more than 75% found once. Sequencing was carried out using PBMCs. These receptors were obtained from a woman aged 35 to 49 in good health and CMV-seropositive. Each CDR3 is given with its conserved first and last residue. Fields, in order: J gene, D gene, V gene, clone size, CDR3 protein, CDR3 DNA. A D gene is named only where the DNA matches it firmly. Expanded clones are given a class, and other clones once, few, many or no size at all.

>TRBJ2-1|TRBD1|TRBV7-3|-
CASSTTGGAYNEQFF
TGTGCCAGCAGTACGACAGGGGGCGCCTACAATGAGCAGTTCTTC
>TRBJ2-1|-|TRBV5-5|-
CASSLPGEQFF
TGTGCCAGCAGCCTCCCAGGGGAGCAGTTCTTC
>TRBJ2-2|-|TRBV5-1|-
CASSLAGATGELFF
TGCGCCAGCAGCTTGGCGGGAGCAACCGGGGAGCTGTTTTTT
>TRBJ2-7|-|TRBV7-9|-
CASSLLSGIPRSEQYF
TGTGCCAGCAGCTTATTGTCAGGGATCCCCCGTTCCGAGCAGTACTTC
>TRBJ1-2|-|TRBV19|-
CASSQGTYFGYTF
TGTGCCAGTAGTCAGGGGACCTATTTCGGCTACACCTTC
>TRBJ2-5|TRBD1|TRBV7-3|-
CASSLDREETQYF
TGTGCCAGCAGCTTAGACAGGGAAGAGACCCAGTACTTC
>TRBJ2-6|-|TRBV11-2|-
CASSLDPTVNVLTF
TGTGCCAGCAGCTTAGATCCGACAGTTAACGTCCTGACTTTC
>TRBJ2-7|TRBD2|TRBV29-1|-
CSVLPGLAGGRVEQYF
TGCAGCGTTTTACCGGGACTAGCGGGGGGCAGGGTCGAGCAGTACTTC
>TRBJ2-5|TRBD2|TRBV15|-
CATSRTGRQETQYF
TGTGCCACCAGCAGGACCGGGAGGCAAGAGACCCAGTACTTC
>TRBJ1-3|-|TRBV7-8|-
CASSLGQVGASGNTIYF
TGTGCCAGCAGCTTAGGCCAAGTTGGGGCCTCTGGAAACACCATATATTTT
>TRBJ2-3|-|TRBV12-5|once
CASGQGLSTDTQYF
TGTGCTAGTGGTCAGGGACTGAGCACAGATACGCAGTATTTT
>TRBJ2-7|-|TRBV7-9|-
CASSWSSYEQYF
TGTGCCAGCAGCTGGAGCTCCTACGAGCAGTACTTC
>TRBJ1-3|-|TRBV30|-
CAWSGTASGNTIYF
TGTGCCTGGAGTGGGACAGCCTCTGGAAACACCATATATTTT
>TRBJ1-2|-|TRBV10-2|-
CASSVELYGYTF
TGCGCCAGCAGTGTAGAACTTTATGGCTACACCTTC
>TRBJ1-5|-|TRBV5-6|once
CASSHRTITQPQHF
TGTGCCAGCAGCCACCGGACAATAACTCAGCCCCAGCATTTT
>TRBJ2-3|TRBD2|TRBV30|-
CAWSPLAGLTDTQYF
TGTGCCTGGAGTCCTTTAGCGGGTCTGACGGATACGCAGTATTTT
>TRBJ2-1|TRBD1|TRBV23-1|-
CASRRLDRAQRVNEQFF
TGCGCCAGCAGGCGTTTGGACAGGGCACAGCGTGTCAATGAGCAGTTCTTC
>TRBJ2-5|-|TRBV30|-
CAWSVSELLETQYF
TGTGCCTGGAGTGTATCTGAGCTCCTAGAGACCCAGTACTTC
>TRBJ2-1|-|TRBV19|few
CASSEKRMPSYNEQFF
TGTGCCAGTAGTGAGAAGCGGATGCCCTCCTACAATGAGCAGTTCTTC
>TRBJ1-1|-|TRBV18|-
CASSPIPKTGSMNTEAFF
TGTGCCAGCTCACCAATACCTAAGACAGGTAGTATGAACACTGAAGCTTTCTTT
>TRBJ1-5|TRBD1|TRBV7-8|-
CASSLMSGQGNQPQHF
TGTGCCAGCAGCTTAATGTCGGGACAGGGGAATCAGCCCCAGCATTTT
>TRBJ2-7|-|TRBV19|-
CASSMTGTSYEQYF
TGTGCCAGTAGTATGACGGGAACGTCCTACGAGCAGTACTTC
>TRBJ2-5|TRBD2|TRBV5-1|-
CASSFLAGAAPETQYF
TGCGCCAGCAGCTTTCTTGCGGGAGCGGCCCCAGAGACCCAGTACTTC
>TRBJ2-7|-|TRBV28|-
CASSLGTQNYEQYF
TGTGCCAGCAGTCTCGGGACTCAAAACTACGAGCAGTACTTC
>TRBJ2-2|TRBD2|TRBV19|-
CASSPRTSGTYTGELFF
TGTGCCAGTAGTCCCCGAACTAGCGGAACTTACACCGGGGAGCTGTTTTTT
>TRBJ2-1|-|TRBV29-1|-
CSVAGLDNEQFF
TGCAGCGTTGCCGGGTTGGACAATGAGCAGTTCTTC
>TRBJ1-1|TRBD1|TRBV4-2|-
CASSHRGDRSPRAAFF
TGTGCCAGCAGCCACCGCGGGGACAGGAGCCCGAGGGCGGCTTTCTTT
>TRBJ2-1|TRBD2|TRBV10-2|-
CASTRKLAGAISQYNEQFF
TGCGCCAGCACCCGAAAACTAGCGGGAGCGATTAGTCAGTACAATGAGCAGTTCTTC
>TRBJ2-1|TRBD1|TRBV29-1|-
CSVEGFSRGTLASYNEQFF
TGCAGCGTTGAAGGCTTTTCCAGGGGGACCCTCGCCTCCTACAATGAGCAGTTCTTC
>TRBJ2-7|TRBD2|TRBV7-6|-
CASSLVSVAGIEQYF
TGTGCCAGCAGCTTAGTGTCGGTAGCGGGAATTGAGCAGTACTTC
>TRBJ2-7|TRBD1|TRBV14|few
CASSPWTGSSYEQYF
TGTGCCAGCAGCCCCTGGACAGGGTCCTCCTACGAGCAGTACTTC
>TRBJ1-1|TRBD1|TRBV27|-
CASSSLQGMNTEAFF
TGTGCCAGCAGTTCCCTACAGGGGATGAACACTGAAGCTTTCTTT
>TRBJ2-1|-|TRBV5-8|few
CASSRRGFSPNEQFF
TGTGCCAGCAGCCGGCGGGGATTTTCCCCCAATGAGCAGTTCTTC
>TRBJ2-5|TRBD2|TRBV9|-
CASSVALLAGDETQYF
TGTGCCAGCAGCGTAGCTTTGTTAGCGGGAGATGAGACCCAGTACTTC
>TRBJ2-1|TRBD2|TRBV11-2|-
CASSPGGLAGIGEQFF
TGTGCCAGCAGCCCGGGGGGACTAGCGGGGATAGGTGAGCAGTTCTTC
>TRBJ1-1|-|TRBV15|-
CATSRPGVTEAFF
TGTGCCACCAGCCGCCCAGGGGTTACTGAAGCTTTCTTT
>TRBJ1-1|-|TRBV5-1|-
CASSSRTRDMNTEAFF
TGCGCCAGCAGTTCCCGGACAAGAGACATGAACACTGAAGCTTTCTTT
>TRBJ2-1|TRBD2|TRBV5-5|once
CASSTRGTSGSTYNEQFF
TGTGCCAGCAGCACAAGAGGGACTAGCGGGAGCACCTACAATGAGCAGTTCTTC
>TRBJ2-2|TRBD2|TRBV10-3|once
CAISEPAGGLTGELFF
TGTGCCATCAGTGAGCCGGCGGGAGGGCTCACCGGGGAGCTGTTTTTT
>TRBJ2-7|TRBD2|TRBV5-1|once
CASTIGTGGSSYEQYF
TGCGCCAGCACCATTGGGACGGGGGGAAGCTCCTACGAGCAGTACTTC
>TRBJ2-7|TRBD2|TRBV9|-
CASSPTSGTYEQYF
TGTGCCAGCAGCCCTACTAGCGGAACCTACGAGCAGTACTTC
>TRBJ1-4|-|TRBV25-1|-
CASSEWAGGRSEKLFF
TGTGCCAGCAGTGAATGGGCGGGGGGGCGCAGTGAAAAACTGTTTTTT
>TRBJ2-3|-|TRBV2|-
CASSVGPREQYF
TGTGCCAGCAGTGTCGGGCCCAGGGAGCAGTATTTT
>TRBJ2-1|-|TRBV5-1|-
CASSLASGVTYNEQFF
TGCGCCAGCAGCTTGGCCTCAGGGGTGACCTACAATGAGCAGTTCTTC
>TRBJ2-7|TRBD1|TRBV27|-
CASSINGQGGYEQYF
TGTGCCAGCAGCATAAACGGACAGGGAGGCTACGAGCAGTACTTC
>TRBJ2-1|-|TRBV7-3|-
CASSLWTSHNEQFF
TGTGCCAGCAGCTTATGGACTTCCCACAATGAGCAGTTCTTC
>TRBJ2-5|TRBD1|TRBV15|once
CATSRDRGSETQYF
TGTGCCACCAGCAGAGACAGGGGGTCGGAGACCCAGTACTTC
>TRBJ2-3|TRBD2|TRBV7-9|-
CASSLAISGRARADTQYF
TGTGCCAGCAGCTTAGCGATTAGCGGGAGGGCCCGGGCAGATACGCAGTATTTT
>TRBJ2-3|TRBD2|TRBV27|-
CASSLVGTSASTQYF
TGTGCCAGCAGTCTAGTCGGGACTAGCGCCTCTACGCAGTATTTT
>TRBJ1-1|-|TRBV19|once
CASSIVMNTEAFF
TGTGCCAGTAGTATCGTAATGAACACTGAAGCTTTCTTT
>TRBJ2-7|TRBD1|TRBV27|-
CASSSFRTGVPYEQYF
TGTGCCAGCAGTTCTTTCAGGACAGGAGTACCCTACGAGCAGTACTTC
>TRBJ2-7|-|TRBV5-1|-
CASSLADSGEQYF
TGCGCCAGCAGCTTGGCGGACAGTGGCGAGCAGTACTTC
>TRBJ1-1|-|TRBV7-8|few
CASSLAQGGTEAFF
TGTGCCAGCAGCTTAGCCCAGGGAGGCACTGAAGCTTTCTTT
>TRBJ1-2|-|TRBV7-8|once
CASSLLRENYGYTF
TGTGCCAGCAGCTTATTACGCGAGAACTATGGCTACACCTTC
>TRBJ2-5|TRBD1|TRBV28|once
CASSPEAQGSETQYF
TGTGCCAGCAGTCCCGAGGCACAGGGGTCGGAGACCCAGTACTTC
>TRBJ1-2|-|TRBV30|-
CAWTYGGVYYGYTF
TGTGCCTGGACCTACGGGGGAGTTTACTACGGCTACACCTTC
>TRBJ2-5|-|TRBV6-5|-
CASSYSGAGRETQYF
TGTGCCAGCAGTTACTCGGGGGCAGGGAGAGAGACCCAGTACTTC
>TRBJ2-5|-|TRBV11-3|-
CASSRDNRERETQYF
TGTGCCAGCAGCCGAGATAACAGGGAGAGGGAGACCCAGTACTTC
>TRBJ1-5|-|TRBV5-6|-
CASSPGGAGQPQHF
TGTGCCAGCAGCCCGGGGGGGGCAGGTCAGCCCCAGCATTTT
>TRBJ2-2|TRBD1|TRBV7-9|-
CASSRDRVSAGELFF
TGTGCCAGCAGCCGCGACAGGGTTTCTGCCGGGGAGCTGTTTTTT